This T cell receptor beta chain was captured in a study of blood T cell repertoires in COVID-19 (dated by TCRdb to the early 2020s). For the wider study: Samples covering the acute and convalescent phases of COVID-19 were provided by collaborators in the United States, Italy and Spain. The material from the prospective study consisted of cDNA or gDNA derived from T cells, B-cell-depleted T cells, or PBMCs. The dataset comprised deeply sampled blood TCRbeta repertoires from subjects exposed to, actively infected with, or recovered from COVID-19. A freely available public database, intended as a resource for researchers studying the immune response to SARS-CoV-2, is where the repertoires were released. Samples came from the ongoing ImmuneRACE study (first 160 participants) plus 1,254 subjects from 6 global collaborators. Nearly every sample came with metadata listing a de-identified subject ID, COVID-19 status, age in years and sex. Where available, HLA class I and class II types were obtained from metadata supplied by the sample provider rather than from assay-based typing. What the research found in general, with its limitations: The amount of clinical and demographic metadata varied by source and participant and was provided uncurated.

The CDR1 and CDR2 encoded by the germline V gene are KGHSH and LQKENI. The CDR3 goes from the cysteine to the phenylalanine over 15 residues. The sequence is cut down to CDR3 DNA, 45 bases in frame from base 1. The V and J ends are trimmed by 3 bases and 3 bases, leaving 11 bases between them. Whole blood was collected in K2EDTA tubes by collaborating institutions according to the institutions' own protocols. For TCRbeta analysis, collaborators shipped samples as frozen whole blood, isolated PBMCs, or DNA extracted from either of those sample types. TCRbeta CDR3 regions were amplified from genomic DNA using the immunoSEQ Assay, a bias-controlled multiplex PCR. The authors' analysis ran thus. The number of nucleated cells in each sample was estimated by amplification of reference gene primers within the assay. To quantify the absolute abundance of each unique TCRbeta CDR3 rearrangement, sequence reads were collapsed and filtered. For each sample, productive Simpson clonality was calculated as the square root of Simpson's diversity index over productive rearrangements. TCRdb took over this immuneACCESS table, retaining in-frame rearrangements with V and J assigned. Such tables are incomplete; in checked studies, under half of the missing clones stem from an unresolved V gene, and the remainder is unexplained. V, J and clone size are taken as reported in that table, and D and trimming were inferred from the DNA itself. The sample yields about 190,000 clones; 84% were counted once. Of the sample, 5.1% falls within the top ten clones.

Comment on this clone: The specificity of this receptor is unknown. Per-base qualities were not stored, and no clone one base away is much larger.

The receptor chain draws on TRBV18 and TRBJ1-4, with the D gene call left open. Sequenced: peripheral blood. The source is a woman between 70 and 85 years old with active or convalescent COVID-19. The CDR3: CASSPRLAPNEKLFF. The DNA reads as follows: TGTGCCAGCTCACCCCGACTCGCTCCTAATGAAAAACTGTTTTTT. The reference TRBV18 and TRBJ1-4 proteins fill in what lies around the CDR3, so the full variable domain reads NAGVMQNPRHLVRRRGQEARLRCSPMKGHSHVYWYRQLPEEGLKFMVYLQKENIIDESGMPKERFSAEFPKEGPSILRIQQVVRGDSAAYFCASSPRLAPNEKLFFGSGTQLSVL.